This T cell receptor (beta chain) appears in the sequencing data of a study of blood T cell repertoires in COVID-19. Looking at the study overall: Spain, Italy and the United States supplied samples that represented acute and convalescent COVID-19. Sample material is recorded as cDNA or gDNA derived from T cells, B-cell-depleted T cells, or PBMCs.

V lost 6 bases to trimming and J lost 0 bases; unmatched junction nucleotides: 5. Germline CDR1 reads MNHEY; CDR2 reads SVGAGI. This CDR3 is 15 amino acids long. Authors' analysis steps: Using reference gene primer amplification, nucleated cell counts were estimated. Profiling relied on immunoSEQ multiplex PCR, and the TCRdb table lists in-frame clones only, not all of them. Clone size and the V and J calls come from that table; the DNA yielded D and trimming. The sample shows roughly 380,000 clones, roughly 86% of them seen only once. The sample comprised peripheral blood. This TCR derives from a human donor with acute or convalescent COVID-19. The donor label of this sample is uncertain. This chain joins TRBV6-5 and TRBJ2-1; 7 nucleotides match TRBD1. The CDR3 DNA follows: TGTGCCAGCAGGAGACAGGGAAGCTCCTACAATGAGCAGTTCTTC. As protein: CASRRQGSSYNEQFF.